This TCR beta chain was identified in a study of human T cells and chemical hapten exposure. Study context: Slight differences in pooled library volume were the main source of varying TCR yields across samples.

Broader study findings: No alteration of TCRs above 1 in 1000 frequency was seen with DPC sensitization. Compared with pre-sensitization or healthy control sets, expanded TCRs clustered more.

The CDR3 covers 17 residues. Germline CDR1 and CDR2: MNHEY and SVGAGI. V lost 1 base and J 0 bases, leaving 13 bases between the germline ends. Time point denoted: patch test 3, about 24 weeks after DPC sensitization. Regarding treatment: therapeutic diphenylcyclopropenone sensitization with weekly scalp DPC. Each CDR3 protein is one row after TCRdb ran MiXCR on the RACE reads. The sample holds about 84,000 distinct CDR3 sequences, about 10% seen once. This clonotype was observed a few times. No antigen is known for it. This sequence originates from a woman aged 50 to 65 with alopecia areata. Some clones in this sample may be carry-over from other donors' samples. The source was whole blood, collected in connection with sensitization to the hapten diphenylcyclopropenone (DPC). The V gene is TRBV6-5, the J gene TRBJ2-1; no clear D gene. The CDR3 here is CASSYFSEVVSYNEQFF. CDR3 DNA: TGTGCCAGCAGTTACTTCTCGGAAGTGGTCTCCTACAATGAGCAGTTCTTC.